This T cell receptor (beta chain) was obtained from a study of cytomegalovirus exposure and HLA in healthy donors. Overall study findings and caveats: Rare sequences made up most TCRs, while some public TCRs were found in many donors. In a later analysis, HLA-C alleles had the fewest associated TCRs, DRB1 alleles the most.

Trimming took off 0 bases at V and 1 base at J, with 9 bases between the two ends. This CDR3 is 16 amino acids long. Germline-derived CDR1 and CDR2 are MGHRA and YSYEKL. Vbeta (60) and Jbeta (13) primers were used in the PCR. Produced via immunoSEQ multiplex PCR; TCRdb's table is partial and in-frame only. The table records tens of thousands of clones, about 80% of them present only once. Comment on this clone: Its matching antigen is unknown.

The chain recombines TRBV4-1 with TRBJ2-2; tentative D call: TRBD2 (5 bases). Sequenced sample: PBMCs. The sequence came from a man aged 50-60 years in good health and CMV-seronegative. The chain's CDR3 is CASSQDIRGNTGELFF. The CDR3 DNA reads TGCGCCAGCAGCCAAGATATTCGGGGGAACACCGGGGAGCTGTTTTTT.